This T cell receptor beta chain originates from a study of blood T cell repertoires in COVID-19. This CDR3 has 18 amino acids. Per the germline V gene, CDR1 is SEHNR and CDR2 is FQNEAQ (reference sequence). V trimming: 5 bases; J trimming: 5 bases; junction bases outside the gene matches: 13. Here immunoSEQ multiplex PCR was the method, and the copy in TCRdb shows in-frame clones only, minus some. This table holds 200,000 or so clones, 86% found once. This TCR derives from a man aged 80 or over with acute or convalescent COVID-19. The chain is built from TRBV7-9 and TRBJ2-5, with 14 bases matching TRBD2. The sample was peripheral blood. CDR3 in DNA: TGTGCCAGCAGCCTTAGGGGACTAGCGGGAGCCGGGGAGGAGACCCAGTACTTC. This translates into CASSLRGLAGAGEETQYF.